What follows is one TCR beta chain and its context. V was shortened by 1 base and J by 0 bases, with 13 bases between the two germline ends. Germline V gene sequence: CDR1 GTSNPN, CDR2 SVGIG (reference sequence). The length of the CDR3 is 17 residues. The sample originates from a study of blood T cell repertoires in COVID-19. Overall study context: Samples taken during acute and convalescent COVID-19 were collected in the United States, Italy and Spain. Nucleic acid was either cDNA or gDNA, and it came from T cells, B-cell-depleted T cells, or PBMCs.

Per the original data handling: Researchers report that nucleated cell counts were estimated from reference gene primer amplification. This table comes from immunoSEQ multiplex PCR, and its TCRdb copy is limited to in-frame clones, with some not included. D and trimming were read from the DNA, whereas the V and J calls and clone size are those reported in that table. This repertoire shows roughly 220,000 clones, roughly 84% found once; its top ten account for roughly 3%. This TCR was sampled from a woman in her thirties who had recovered from COVID-19. This sequence joins TRBV30 and TRBJ2-6; D might be TRBD2 (6 bases). The specimen was peripheral blood. CDR3 DNA: TGTGCCTGGAGTGCATCGGTGGGACTCTCTGGGGCCAACGTCCTGACTTTC. The encoded protein is CAWSASVGLSGANVLTF.